In this sample, the clone carrying this T cell receptor (beta chain) turned up a few times. Method: immunoSEQ multiplex PCR; TCRdb's copy keeps in-frame clones and lacks some. The profile covers about 640,000 clones, with 55% to 75% appearing a single time and 1.8% taken by the ten largest. The sample comes from a study of shared clonotypes between healthy human individuals. Trimming pared 5 bases from V and 4 bases from J, leaving 13 bases between. Germline V gene lookup returns CDR1 MDHEN and CDR2 SYDVKM. The CDR3 has 14 amino acids. Division of CD4+ cells produced a CD45RA+ naive subset and a CD45RA-negative memory subset.

The clonotype comes from a woman aged 30 to 39 in good health. The chain joins TRBV28 to TRBJ2-3; maybe TRBD2 (5 bases). Sequences were obtained from memory CD4+ T cells sorted from blood. Described subset: CD45RA-negative fraction. The CDR3 loop reads CASSRASRPDTQYF. The CDR3 DNA sequence: TGTGCCAGCAGTCGTGCTAGCCGACCAGATACGCAGTATTTT.